Listed below are T cell receptor beta chains from one sample, sequenced in a study of blood T cell repertoires in COVID-19. Some clones are missing from TCRdb's copy, which holds only in-frame ones; the method was immunoSEQ multiplex PCR. Here the sample spans under 400,000 clones, more than 70% being singletons. Material for sequencing was PBMCs or T cells enriched from blood (not recorded which). These receptors all come from a man between 40 and 49 years old in a cohort exposed to, infected with or recovered from COVID-19 (not recorded which). Both conserved end residues are part of each CDR3. Each record gives: clone size, V gene, J gene, D gene, CDR3 DNA, CDR3 protein. D genes are given only for firm matches. Size tells how often a clone was seen (once, few, many) or the class of an expanded clone, and some rows leave it out.

>once|TRBV2|TRBJ2-2|TRBD1
TGTGCCAGCAGTGATCCCGGGACAGGAGGCACCGGGGAGCTGTTTTTT
CASSDPGTGGTGELFF
>NA|TRBV5-1|TRBJ2-7|NA
TGCGCCAGCAGCTTGGGGGAGCCGGGGGAGCAGTACTTC
CASSLGEPGEQYF
>once|TRBV11-2|TRBJ1-5|TRBD1
TGTGCCAGCAGCTTAGCGCAGGGGGCTAATCAGCCCCAGCATTTT
CASSLAQGANQPQHF
>NA|TRBV29-1|TRBJ2-3|TRBD1
TGCAGCGAACAGGGGGCGCCCACAGATACGCAGTATTTT
CSEQGAPTDTQYF
>NA|TRBV18|TRBJ1-5|NA
TGTGCCAGCTCACCATATACGCTCCGCGATCAGCCCCAGCATTTT
CASSPYTLRDQPQHF
>NA|TRBV27|TRBJ2-1|NA
TGTGCCAGCAGTTTATCGCTGGGGGCCCAGATGAGGCAGTTCTTC
CASSLSLGAQMRQFF
>few|TRBV29-1|TRBJ1-2|TRBD1
TGCAGCGTTCACAAAGGACAGGGGGCGTATGGCTACACCTTC
CSVHKGQGAYGYTF
>NA|TRBV5-6|TRBJ2-4|NA
TGTGCCAGCAGCCTTACCAGATTAGCCAAAAACATTCAGTACTTC
CASSLTRLAKNIQYF
>NA|TRBV5-5|TRBJ2-7|TRBD1
TGTGCCAGCAGCTTGGTTGACAGGGTATTATACGAGCAGTACTTC
CASSLVDRVLYEQYF
>NA|TRBV2|TRBJ2-1|TRBD2
TGTGCCAGCAGCCCCGGCCTAGCGGGAGTGGGCGAGCAGTTCTTC
CASSPGLAGVGEQFF